The T cell receptor beta chain described here comes from a study of patients and donors after allogeneic stem cell transplantation. CDR3 length equals 14 residues. Between the trimmed V and J ends, which lost 6 bases and 0 bases, there was a span of 11 bases. MiXCR was run by TCRdb on the RT-PCR reads, yielding one entry per CDR3 protein. This repertoire shows a few hundred thousand distinct CDR3 sequences, roughly two fifths found once; its top ten account for 9.5% to 13%. This clonotype was observed at least ten times. This TCR derives from a human donor who was either an allogeneic HSCT recipient or a stem cell or donor lymphocyte infusion donor (not recorded which). It is not recorded whose cells these are; they may come from a transplant donor. This chain links TRBV12-3 or TRBV12-4 with TRBJ1-1; D not certain. Sequencing used blood, either unsorted or a sorted T cell fraction (not recorded which). CDR3 sequence (DNA): TGTGCCAGCAGCTTGACCGGAATGAACACTGAAGCTTTCTTT. It translates to CASSLTGMNTEAFF.